Presented here are 9 T cell receptor beta chains from one specimen sequenced in a study of shared clonotypes between healthy human individuals. Using immunoSEQ multiplex PCR, the repertoire was profiled, and TCRdb retains in-frame clones only, with some absent. The sample holds some 320,000 clones, around nine tenths seen once. Material: memory CD8+ T cells sorted from blood. Specified subset: CD45RO+ cells pooled with CCR7-negative TemRA cells. These receptors were collected from a man aged 18-30 years in good health.

By sample share, this clone is medium-sized. The chain couples TRBV4-1 to TRBJ1-2; D is undetermined. CDR1 and CDR2 (germline): MGHRA, YSYEKL. The V gene lost 6 bases and the J gene lost 4 bases, with 15 bases spanning the gap. This CDR3 is built from 14 residues. This CDR3 is CASRSGQDPYGYTF. CDR3 bases: TGCGCCAGCAGATCCGGCCAGGACCCCTATGGCTACACCTTC.

The J gene is TRBJ1-1, the V gene TRBV10-3, with D possibly being TRBD1 (5 bases). Germline CDR1 is ENHRY and CDR2 is SYGVKD. V was pared by 3 bases and J by 2 bases, with 10 bases between. The CDR3 sequence is 14 residues long. CDR3 amino acids: CAISDGAGNTEAFF. The CDR3 DNA sequence: TGTGCCATCAGTGATGGGGCGGGCAACACTGAAGCTTTCTTT.

For this clone: Other DNA sequences within the sample encode an identical CDR3. This chain connects TRBV7-9 to TRBJ2-7; D gene unclear. Germline CDR1 is SEHNR and CDR2 is FQNEAQ (reference sequence). The CDR3 sequence is 12 residues long. V lost 1 base, J lost 4 bases, and 5 bases lay in between. The CDR3 sequence is CASSLETYEQYF. The CDR3 DNA reads as TGTGCCAGCAGCTTAGAGACTTACGAGCAGTACTTC.

The chain employs TRBV6-1 and TRBJ1-1; D is unresolved. The germline gives CDR1 MNHNS, CDR2 SASEGT. The CDR3 has 15 residues. The ends were cut back, 2 bases at V and 1 base at J, with 11 bases in the middle. As DNA, the CDR3 is TGTGCCAGCAGTGAATGGTGGGCAGCGAACACTGAAGCTTTCTTT. As protein: CASSEWWAANTEAFF.

The genes are TRBV11-2 and TRBJ2-7, with D hard to call. V lost 5 bases to trimming and J lost 3 bases, with 11 bases between them. Per the germline V gene, CDR1 is SGHAT and CDR2 is FQNNGV. The CDR3 runs to 13 residues. For the CDR3, the DNA is TGTGCCAGCAGCACCGGGCCCATCTACGAGCAGTACTTC. Its translation: CASSTGPIYEQYF. The whole variable domain, remainder taken from reference TRBV11-2 and TRBJ2-7, is EAGVAQSPRYKIIEKRQSVAFWCNPISGHATLYWYQQILGQGPKLLIQFQNNGVVDDSQLPKDRFSAERLKGVDSTLKIQPAKLEDSAVYLCASSTGPIYEQYFGPGTRLTVT.

This clone appeared many times. The chain uses TRBV7-3 and TRBJ2-7; D is possibly TRBD1 (6 bases). V lost 5 bases and J lost 4, with 18 bases in between. Germline V gene lookup returns CDR1 SGHTA and CDR2 FQGTGA. This CDR3 is 15 amino acids long. Here the CDR3 DNA reads TGTGCCAGCAGCCAGGGACACGGCGACGGGTACGAGCAGTACTTC. This sequence encodes CASSQGHGDGYEQYF.

V gene TRBV4-1 combines with J gene TRBJ2-7; weak D call: TRBD1 (5 bases). CDR3 length equals 16 residues. Per germline, CDR1 MGHRA and CDR2 YSYEKL. V lost 4 bases and J lost 4, with 20 bases in between. The CDR3 DNA sequence: TGCGCCAGCAGCCTCCTGGACAAAGCCACGAGATACGAGCAGTACTTC. Encoded protein: CASSLLDKATRYEQYF.

The chain recombines TRBV7-9 with TRBJ2-7; D may correspond to TRBD1 or TRBD2 (6 bases each). Germline assignment: CDR1 SEHNR and CDR2 FQNEAQ (reference sequence). V was trimmed by 0 bases and J by 1 base, leaving 19 bases between them. This CDR3 is 18 amino acids long. The CDR3 sequence: CASSLAGGPPTVSYEQYF. The CDR3 region has the DNA TGTGCCAGCAGCTTAGCAGGGGGGCCCCCAACGGTTTCCTACGAGCAGTACTTC.

The rearrangement uses TRBV5-1 and TRBJ2-3; D gene ambiguous. V lost 0 bases to trimming and J lost 2 bases, with 7 bases between them. CDR1 and CDR2 from the germline V gene are SGHRS and YFSETQ. This CDR3 is 14 amino acids long. The DNA for the CDR3 is TGCGCCAGCAGCTTGGGACACTCCACAGATACGCAGTATTTT. It translates to CASSLGHSTDTQYF.